The T cell receptor (beta chain) under discussion was sequenced for a study of vaccination and CD4 T cells after COVID-19. Background on the study: Control cultures used a CEFX viral epitope pool, an HIV-1 Nef peptide pool, or no peptide.

Regarding treatment: roughly 10-day PBMC culture with coronavirus spike peptide pools or control peptides (ViraFEST assay). Expanded clonotypes were found by TCR sequencing after peptide-pool stimulation (ViraFEST). Cells received half-medium changes with fresh IL-2 medium on days 3 and 7. An Oncomine TCR Beta short-read assay was used to sequence the DNA from cultured CD4+ T cells. Genomic DNA was isolated from CD4+ T cells that had been cultured. TCRdb independently ran MiXCR on the PCR reads; one entry per CDR3 protein. Of about 20,000 distinct CDR3 sequences listed, approximately 50% are singletons. With 10 bases removed from V and 9 bases from J, the gap between germline ends came to 13 bases. Germline CDR1 MNHNS, CDR2 SASEGT. There are 11 residues in the CDR3. This clonotype has a handful of counts. Its antigen is currently unknown.

Input material: CD4+ T cells from blood, cultured in vitro. The J gene is TRBJ2-1, the V gene TRBV6-1; D assignment may be TRBD1 or TRBD2 (5 bases each). This clonotype was obtained from a human donor who had recovered from COVID-19. CDR3 in amino acids: CATHLGGEQFF. The CDR3 DNA is TGTGCCACCCACCTTGGGGGTGAGCAGTTCTTC.